The entry that follows covers one T cell receptor (beta chain) sequence. Its antigen is as yet unknown. This sample is part of a study of cytomegalovirus exposure and HLA in healthy donors. Study summary: There were nearly 120 million unique TCR beta sequences, drawn from 200 million or so T cells, in an earlier analysis.

The PCR employed 60 Vbeta primers together with 13 Jbeta primers. Measured with immunoSEQ multiplex PCR; TCRdb has only the in-frame clones, and not every one. The sample has some 110,000 clones; over 75% are singletons. General study findings and limits: For presence/absence analyses, sequencing depth was assumed to be roughly uniform across donors. Links to common viral pathogens appeared, in a later analysis, for several of the most significant clusters. A later analysis linked a missense variant in DCLRE1C to the trimming of TCR beta V and J genes.

Trimming stripped 5 bases from V and 4 bases from J, with 11 bases between. Germline loops: CDR1 MNHEY, CDR2 SVGAGI. CDR3 length: 13 residues. What was sequenced was PBMCs. This clonotype was obtained from a man younger than 45 in good health and CMV-seropositive. This chain links TRBV6-5 with TRBJ1-2; D not certain. The CDR3 is CASSGRVGYGYTF. CDR3 bases: TGTGCCAGCAGTGGGAGGGTCGGCTATGGCTACACCTTC.